This paragraph covers one T cell receptor (beta chain) sequence. The target antigen is unknown. The data stem from a study of Graves' ophthalmopathy and Graves' hyperthyroidism. Study-level points and caveats: Most thyroid-expanded clonotypes exceeding 0.001 frequency were also found in blood.

The TCR beta CDR3 regions underwent amplification from RNA transcripts. The authors performed first-round RT-PCR with HTBI primers and then a second-round multiplex PCR. TCRdb recomputed calls from the multiplex PCR reads with MiXCR, one row per CDR3 protein. The table includes approximately 500,000 distinct CDR3 sequences, about 15% detected once. Each diagnosis was determined on the basis of clinical symptoms, serum thyroxine, TRAb, thyroid ultrasound and orbital computed tomography. The origin of this receptor is a woman aged 25 to 39 with Graves' ophthalmopathy. The material sequenced was blood.

The CDR3 DNA is TGTGCCGCTCGGGCAGGGGGCGATGCCTATGGCTACACCTTC. Its translation is CAARAGGDAYGYTF. V gene TRBV10-3 combines with J gene TRBJ1-2, with TRBD1 matching over 8 bases. J lost 4 bases, V lost 11 bases, and 12 bases had no gene match. The CDR3 has 14 residues. CDR1 and CDR2 (germline): ENHRY, SYGVKD.